This T cell receptor (beta chain) is drawn from a study of cytomegalovirus exposure and HLA in healthy donors. Across the whole study: Earlier sequencing of some 180 million T cells yielded around 100 million unique TCR beta sequences.

Healthy individuals who donated bone marrow served as the donors. Trimming took 4 bases from V and 5 from J, leaving 18 bases between them. The CDR3 is made up of 15 amino acids. Germline CDR1 reads SGHNT; CDR2 reads YYREEE (reference sequence). 13 Jbeta primers and 60 Vbeta primers were used for the PCR. Generated by immunoSEQ multiplex PCR, the TCRdb table keeps only in-frame clones and is missing some. Of approximately 89,000 clones listed, around 77% are singletons. Study outcomes and limitations: In a later analysis, specific HLA alleles were associated with under 20,000 TCR beta sequences at a 0.05 false discovery rate. An Asian-associated ancestry cluster reportedly showed fewer N-insertions than the roughly 670-donor mean in a later analysis.

Details on this clone: No antigen is known for it.

The rearrangement links TRBV5-4 to TRBJ1-1, with D uncertain. The source material was PBMCs. The TCR sequence derives from a man aged 25-45 years in good health and CMV-seronegative. CDR3 coding DNA: TGTGCCAGCAGCGACGTGGGAGGCGGGAGGACTGAAGCTTTCTTT. This gives the protein CASSDVGGGRTEAFF.